This T cell receptor beta chain is from a study of beta chain features in type 1 diabetes. Of the isolated RNA, all was reverse transcribed, and so the sequenced material was expressed TCRB transcripts. Some clones are missing from TCRdb's copy, which holds only in-frame ones; the method was immunoSEQ multiplex PCR. The table includes a few hundred thousand clones, approximately 12% detected once. Purity (above 98%) was reached by all sorted populations. Study-wide points: Shorter TCRB CDR3s, moderately but significantly so, marked every one of the four CD4+ subsets in Type 1 diabetes patients. There was no resolution here of whether HLA type influences TCRB rearrangement. Researchers cautioned that cDNA sequencing could over-represent cells with high TCR expression.

Notes on this clone: No antigen is known for it.

V shed 4 bases, J shed 2 bases, and the junction held 2 bases outside the gene matches. Germline V lookup: CDR1 SGHDN, CDR2 FVKESK. This CDR3 comprises 13 residues. The chain combines TRBV14 with TRBJ2-7; TRBD1 aligns across 7 bases. What was sequenced was naive CD4+ T cells from blood. The source of this sequence is a woman under 30 with type 1 diabetes. CDR3 sequence: CASSPGTAYEQYF. The CDR3 coding sequence is TGTGCCAGCAGCCCCGGGACAGCCTACGAGCAGTACTTC.